These 30 T cell receptor beta chains originate from one sample sequenced in a study of T cells in Graves' hyperthyroidism and ophthalmopathy. TCR beta CDR3 regions were amplified from RNA transcripts. First-round RT-PCR targeting the TCR CDR3 was performed with the HTBI primer set. TCRdb ran MiXCR on the multiplex PCR reads and lists one entry per CDR3 protein. The sample records more than 500,000 distinct CDR3 sequences, under 20% being singletons. The sample comprised blood. The receptors were gathered from a woman in her twenties or thirties with Graves' hyperthyroidism.

This clonotype was seen ten or more times. The V and J genes are TRBV7-9 and TRBJ2-1; D is uncertain. CDR1 and CDR2 (germline): SEHNR, FQNEAQ (reference sequence). The CDR3 has 13 residues. V dropped 5 bases and J dropped 8 bases, with 13 bases sitting between them. CDR3 in amino acids: CASSPGVRDEQFF. CDR3 DNA: TGTGCCAGCAGCCCTGGGGTTAGAGATGAGCAGTTCTTC.

This clonotype was detected a few times. The V and J genes are TRBV4-1 and TRBJ2-7, with D perhaps matching TRBD2 (5 bases). V was shortened by 1 base and J by 4 bases, with 14 bases between the two germline ends. The CDR3 runs 15 residues. In germline, CDR1 is MGHRA, CDR2 YSYEKL. The CDR3 reads CASSQVSGAQYEQYF. The CDR3, as DNA: TGCGCCAGCAGCCAAGTAAGCGGAGCTCAGTACGAGCAGTACTTC.

The chain combines TRBV11-2 with TRBJ1-5; no clear D. There are 17 residues in the CDR3. Germline V CDR1 and CDR2: SGHAT, FQNNGV. Trimming took 1 base from V and 2 from J, leaving 15 bases between them. The CDR3 DNA reads as TGTGCCAGCAGCTTAGTAGCAGGTTTTAATCGCAATCAGCCCCAGCATTTT. It translates to CASSLVAGFNRNQPQHF.

V and J are TRBV6-6 and TRBJ2-7; D possibly corresponds to TRBD2 (5 bases). The CDR3 is 13 residues long. Trimming took 0 bases from V and 7 from J, leaving 10 bases between them. From germline, CDR1 is MNHNY and CDR2 SVGAGI (reference sequence). This CDR3 reads CASSYSPWREQYF. CDR3 DNA sequence: TGTGCCAGCAGTTACTCCCCCTGGAGGGAGCAGTACTTC.

This clonotype came up many times. The chain carries TRBV6-2 or TRBV6-3 and TRBJ1-1; 9 positions agree with TRBD1. Germline CDR1 MNHEY, CDR2 SVGEGT. This CDR3 is 14 amino acids long. Germline trimming cut 6 bases from V and 7 bases from J; bases unmatched to any gene: 9. DNA of the CDR3: TGTGCCAGCAGAGGGACAGGGAGAAAGGGTGAAGCTTTCTTT. Protein sequence: CASRGTGRKGEAFF.

There are many counts of this clonotype. The chain combines TRBV12-3 or TRBV12-4 with TRBJ1-1; 7 positions match TRBD1. V dropped 0 bases and J dropped 7; count of bases not matched to a gene: 8. CDR3 length equals 15 residues. The CDR3 region is CASSLALDRAGEAFF. CDR3 DNA sequence: TGTGCCAGCAGTTTAGCCCTTGACAGGGCCGGTGAAGCTTTCTTT.

This clonotype was counted only a few times. The chain carries TRBV10-3 and TRBJ2-3; D is unclear. The ends were cut back, 9 bases at V and 6 bases at J, with 10 bases in the middle. The CDR3 sequence is 11 residues long. Per germline, CDR1 ENHRY and CDR2 SYGVKD. This CDR3 reads CAIMAADTQYF. The CDR3, as DNA: TGTGCCATAATGGCCGCGGATACGCAGTATTTT.

This clonotype was recorded at least ten times. V and J are TRBV3-1 and TRBJ1-1; no reliable D call. Between the trimmed V and J ends, which lost 6 bases and 4 bases, there was a span of 6 bases. Germline CDR1 LGHDT, CDR2 YNNKEL (reference sequence). This CDR3 has 11 residues. The CDR3 region is CASRLSTEAFF. As DNA, the CDR3 is TGTGCCAGCAGGTTGAGCACTGAAGCTTTCTTT.

This clonotype was counted at least ten times. The gene calls are TRBV11-2 and TRBJ2-7; 8 bases map to TRBD2. This CDR3 has 17 amino acids. Germline CDR1 SGHAT, CDR2 FQNNGV. The V gene end was trimmed by 1 base and the J gene end by 0 bases; junction bases not matched to a gene: 8. This CDR3 reads CASSLAGGGLSSYEQYF. Here the CDR3 DNA reads TGTGCCAGCAGCTTAGCGGGAGGGGGGCTCAGCTCCTACGAGCAGTACTTC.

This clonotype showed up many times. The chain recombines TRBV27 with TRBJ2-3, with D unresolved. The V gene's germline CDR1 is MNHEY and CDR2 SMNVEV (reference sequence). CDR3 size: 15 residues. The V end was cut by 5 bases, the J end by 0 bases, with 12 bases between. CDR3 protein: CASSPISKSTDTQYF. CDR3 nucleotides: TGTGCCAGCAGTCCGATAAGTAAGAGCACAGATACGCAGTATTTT.

This clonotype was seen a handful of times. The chain joins TRBV20-1 to TRBJ2-5; no clear D gene. Looked up from germline, CDR1 is DFQATT and CDR2 is SNEGSKA (reference sequence). Trimming shortened V by 6 bases and J by 4 bases, and 15 bases separated the two germline ends. This CDR3 comprises 13 residues. For the CDR3, the DNA is TGCAGTGCCATAATTGGGTATCGAGAGACCCAGTACTTC. Translated: CSAIIGYRETQYF.

In its sample, this clonotype was seen many times. This chain joins TRBV6-1 and TRBJ1-5, with a tentative D call TRBD1 (5 bases). This CDR3 contains 16 residues. Germline V gene sequence: CDR1 MNHNS, CDR2 SASEGT. Between the trimmed V and J ends, which lost 5 bases and 4 bases, there was a span of 18 bases. The CDR3 DNA sequence: TGTGCCAGCAGTAACTTAGCCTTAGGGACGAATCAGCCCCAGCATTTT. Translation gives CASSNLALGTNQPQHF.

This clonotype was picked up many times. This sequence joins TRBV27 and TRBJ2-3, with D uncertain. V lost 1 base to trimming and J lost 4 bases, with 6 bases between them. The CDR3 length is 13 residues. The germline gives CDR1 MNHEY, CDR2 SMNVEV (reference sequence). The CDR3 coding sequence is TGTGCCAGCAGTTTATTTCAAGCAGATACGCAGTATTTT. Protein sequence: CASSLFQADTQYF.

This clonotype was detected a few times. The rearrangement joins TRBV20-1 to TRBJ2-1, with TRBD2 matching 9 bases. Looked up from germline, CDR1 is DFQATT and CDR2 is SNEGSKA (reference sequence). V was pared by 3 bases and J by 8 bases, with 29 bases of the junction left unmatched. The CDR3 consists of 21 residues. For the CDR3, the DNA is TGCAGTGCTAGGCCCCCGGCGGCTGGCTCTAGCGGGGCCAGCCGGGGACATGAGCAGTTCTTC. It translates to CSARPPAAGSSGASRGHEQFF.

This clonotype appeared many times. The chain joins TRBV7-8 to TRBJ1-1; the D is unclear. The germline CDR1 and CDR2 sequences are SGHVS and FQNEAQ. V lost 1 base, J lost 2 bases, and 17 bases lay in between. CDR3 length equals 17 residues. The CDR3 nucleotides read TGTGCCAGCAGCTTAGGCGGAAGTAGGACTTTAAACACTGAAGCTTTCTTT. This gives the protein CASSLGGSRTLNTEAFF.

The CDR3 spells CASSQGQGAFAGANVLTF. For the CDR3, the DNA is TGCGCCAGCAGCCAAGGACAGGGGGCGTTCGCAGGGGCCAACGTCCTGACTTTC. This chain uses TRBV4-1 with TRBJ2-6, with 10 bases fitting TRBD1. The CDR3 is made up of 18 amino acids. Losses at the gene ends were 1 base for V and 4 bases for J; bases not matched to a gene: 7. The V gene's germline CDR1 is MGHRA and CDR2 YSYEKL.

This clonotype was seen a handful of times. A read error may account for a junction end that differs from germline. The chain carries TRBV6-2 or TRBV6-3 and TRBJ1-2; 12 bases line up with TRBD1. The CDR3 has 14 amino acids. Germline CDR1 reads MNHEY; CDR2 reads SVGEGT. The CDR3 DNA reads as TGTGCCAGCAGTTCCCCCGGGACAGGGGGCTTTTGGGCCTTC. Its translation: CASSSPGTGGFWAF.

The table lists this clonotype with many counts. The chain carries TRBV13 and TRBJ2-5, with 13 bases lining up with TRBD2. The trim removed 4 bases at V and 5 bases at J, leaving 1 base unmatched. There are 14 residues in the CDR3. The germline gives CDR1 PRHDT, CDR2 FYEKMQ (reference sequence). CDR3 DNA: TGTGCCAGCAGCTCGGGACTAGCGGGGGAGACCCAGTACTTC. It is translated as CASSSGLAGETQYF.

This clonotype has only a few counts. The chain employs TRBV4-1 and TRBJ2-3; 10 positions agree with TRBD2. J lost 2 bases, V lost 3 bases, and 5 bases had no gene match. CDR1 MGHRA and CDR2 YSYEKL come from the germline V gene. The CDR3 extends over 16 amino acids. The CDR3 bases are TGCGCCAGCAGCCAGCCGGGACTAGCGTTCACAGATACGCAGTATTTT. This sequence encodes CASSQPGLAFTDTQYF.

This clonotype was counted ten times or more. The chain couples TRBV6-1 to TRBJ2-7, with 8 positions matching TRBD2. The CDR3 totals 15 residues. Germline values: CDR1 MNHNS, CDR2 SASEGT. V shed 7 bases and J 6 bases; nucleotides not matched to a gene: 14. The CDR3 loop reads CASTVSAGGYSEQYF. The CDR3 DNA follows: TGTGCCAGCACCGTATCTGCGGGAGGTTATAGCGAGCAGTACTTC.

V gene TRBV30 combines with J gene TRBJ1-5, with 7 nucleotides matching TRBD1. Germline lookup yields CDR1 GTSNPN and CDR2 SVGIG (reference sequence). J gave up 5 bases and V 1 base, and 5 bases lay outside the gene matches. This CDR3 is 14 amino acids long. CDR3 loop: CAWSGQGGYQPQHF. CDR3 nucleotides: TGTGCCTGGAGTGGACAGGGAGGTTATCAGCCCCAGCATTTT.

This clonotype appeared many times. The chain combines TRBV12-3 or TRBV12-4 with TRBJ1-1, with D uncertain. This CDR3 is built from 14 residues. Trimming stripped 4 bases from V and 4 bases from J, with 13 bases between. In nucleotides, the CDR3 is TGTGCCAGCAGTTCCCTTGGGCTCATCACTGAAGCTTTCTTT. Protein: CASSSLGLITEAFF.

The sample holds many counts of this clonotype. The chain is built from TRBV7-8 and TRBJ2-5; tentatively, D is TRBD1 or TRBD2 (5 bases each). V lost 5 bases and J 5 bases, leaving 15 bases between the germline ends. The germline gives CDR1 SGHVS, CDR2 FQNEAQ. This CDR3 has 14 residues. The CDR3 sequence: CASSPERGFETQYF. DNA for the CDR3: TGTGCCAGCAGCCCCGAGAGGGGATTTGAGACCCAGTACTTC.

The chain combines TRBV20-1 with TRBJ2-3; D gene uncertain. CDR3 length: 14 residues. Germline values: CDR1 DFQATT, CDR2 SNEGSKA (reference sequence). V was cut by 5 bases and J by 1 base, with 13 bases left in between. In DNA form, the CDR3 reads TGCAGTGCTTCCCCCCGGGCTGGCACAGATACGCAGTATTTT. Protein sequence: CSASPRAGTDTQYF.

The CDR3 sequence is CASKHGNENTEAFF. DNA for the CDR3: TGTGCCAGCAAACACGGGAATGAAAACACTGAAGCTTTCTTT. This chain uses TRBV12-3 or TRBV12-4 with TRBJ1-1; D uncertain. Deletions cut 7 bases from V and 2 bases from J, with 14 bases between. CDR3 length: 14 residues.

This clonotype was observed at least ten times. The rearrangement links TRBV20-1 to TRBJ1-2; possible D gene TRBD1, 5 bases. This CDR3 region has 14 residues. V dropped 0 bases and J dropped 5 bases, with 13 bases sitting between them. Germline lookup yields CDR1 DFQATT and CDR2 SNEGSKA (reference sequence). This chain's CDR3 is CSARDVGPTYGYTF. CDR3 nucleotides: TGCAGTGCTAGAGACGTGGGACCTACTTATGGCTACACCTTC.

This clonotype was found many times. This sequence joins TRBV7-9 and TRBJ2-3; 14 nucleotides agree with TRBD2. Trimming cost V 3 bases and J 4 bases; bases outside gene matches: 9. The CDR3 has 18 residues. Germline CDR1 is SEHNR and CDR2 is FQNEAQ (reference sequence). The CDR3 nucleotides read TGTGCCAGCAGCTTGCCAACCGGGACTAGCGGGAGTGCAGATACGCAGTATTTT. This codes for CASSLPTGTSGSADTQYF.

This clonotype appeared many times. The chain links TRBV7-3 to TRBJ2-3; D remains unclear. CDR1 and CDR2 from the germline V gene are SGHTA and FQGTGA. CDR3 size: 13 residues. The V end was cut by 6 bases, the J end by 6 bases, with 13 bases between. In DNA, the CDR3 is TGTGCCAGCAGACAAGGCGCAACGGATACGCAGTATTTT. It yields the protein CASRQGATDTQYF.

The chain combines TRBV24-1 with TRBJ2-1; 8 bases match TRBD2. The CDR3 extends over 19 amino acids. Trimming removed 0 bases from V and 4 bases from J; junction bases left unmatched: 13. Germline V gene lookup returns CDR1 KGHDR and CDR2 SFDVKD. The CDR3 sequence: CATSDLPPPPGGVYNEQFF. The CDR3 DNA reads as TGTGCCACCAGTGATTTGCCCCCCCCCCCCGGGGGGGTATACAATGAGCAGTTCTTC.

Many counts were recorded for this clonotype. The chain couples TRBV6-1 to TRBJ2-1, with 9 bases that match TRBD1. The CDR3 is 15 amino acids. Germline CDR1 MNHNS, CDR2 SASEGT. The J segment lost 10 bases and the V segment lost 6 bases, leaving 13 bases of the junction unmatched. The CDR3 reads CASSPMGQGLEEQFF. In DNA form, the CDR3 reads TGTGCCAGCAGCCCAATGGGACAGGGATTGGAAGAGCAGTTCTTC.